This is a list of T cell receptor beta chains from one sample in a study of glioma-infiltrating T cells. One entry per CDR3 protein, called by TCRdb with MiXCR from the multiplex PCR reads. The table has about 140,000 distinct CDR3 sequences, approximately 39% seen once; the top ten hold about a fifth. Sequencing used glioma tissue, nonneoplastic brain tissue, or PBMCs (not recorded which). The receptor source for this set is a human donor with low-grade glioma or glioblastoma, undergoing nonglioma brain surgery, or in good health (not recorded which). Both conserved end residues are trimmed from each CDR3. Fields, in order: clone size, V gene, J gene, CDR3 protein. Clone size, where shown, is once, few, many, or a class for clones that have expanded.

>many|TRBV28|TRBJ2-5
ASSFPDTEETQY
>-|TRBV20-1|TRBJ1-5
STRQGAGNQPQH
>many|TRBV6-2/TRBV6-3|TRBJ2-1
ASSLTEYNEQF
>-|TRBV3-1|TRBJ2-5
ASSQLLGGETQY
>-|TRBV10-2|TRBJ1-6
ASSGVGSVLSPLH
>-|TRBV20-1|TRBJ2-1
SAHRTGNSYNEQF
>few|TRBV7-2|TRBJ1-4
ASSLDTGDEKLF
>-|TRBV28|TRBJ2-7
ASSSHQGYEQY
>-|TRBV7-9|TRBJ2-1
ARSQDSGTSLSSYNEQF
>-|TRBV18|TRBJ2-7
ASSRSADYEQY
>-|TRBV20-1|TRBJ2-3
SASKVTRASGSTDTQY
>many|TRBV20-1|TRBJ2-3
SATFSGTSGGVTDTQY
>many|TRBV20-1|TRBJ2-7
SASAASGVGYEQY
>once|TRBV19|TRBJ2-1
ASSIVTGGYNEQF
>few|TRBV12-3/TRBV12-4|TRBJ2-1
ASSLLAHNEQF